Presented here are 29 T cell receptor beta chains from one specimen sequenced in a study of beta chain features in type 1 diabetes. Study-level results: Moderate yet significant TCRB CDR3 shortening was seen in Type 1 diabetes patients in all four CD4+ subsets.

Expressed TCRB transcripts were sequenced, since all the RNA that had been isolated was reverse transcribed. The protocol was immunoSEQ multiplex PCR, while the TCRdb copy is restricted to in-frame clones and leaves out a portion. The table includes about 190,000 clones, 7.8% detected once. Their specific antigens are unknown. The sequenced sample was central memory CD4+ T cells from blood. Every receptor here comes from a woman between 35 and 50 years old with type 1 diabetes.

The chain couples TRBV2 to TRBJ2-3, with 12 bases that match TRBD2. The J segment lost 5 bases and the V segment lost 6 bases, leaving 3 bases of the junction unmatched. The germline V gene has CDR1 SNHLY and CDR2 FYNNEI. CDR3 length: 14 amino acids. CDR3 DNA sequence: TGTGCCAGCAGGCCGGGACTAGCGGGAGATACGCAGTATTTT. Its translation: CASRPGLAGDTQYF. Full variable domain (rest looked up from reference TRBV2 and TRBJ2-3): EPEVTQTPSHQVTQMGQEVILRCVPISNHLYFYWYRQILGQKVEFLVSFYNNEISEKSEIFDDQFSVERPDGSNFTLKIRSTKLEDSAMYFCASRPGLAGDTQYFGPGTRLTVL.

This clone was seen repeatedly, ten times or more. The chain is built from TRBV6-6 and TRBJ2-7; possibly TRBD1 for D (6 bases). The V end was cut by 0 bases, the J end by 6 bases, with 18 bases between. Germline CDR1 is MNHNY and CDR2 is SVGAGI (reference sequence). This CDR3 comprises 16 residues. The CDR3 sequence: CASSYSITGSTGEQYF. The CDR3 DNA reads as TGTGCCAGCAGTTACTCGATTACAGGTTCGACAGGCGAGCAGTACTTC.

This clone has only a few counts. This sequence joins TRBV5-1 and TRBJ2-6; 7 bases line up with TRBD1. J gave up 0 bases and V 4 bases, and 4 bases lay outside the gene matches. The CDR3 has 16 amino acids. Germline-derived CDR1 and CDR2 are SGHRS and YFSETQ. The CDR3 coding sequence is TGCGCCAGCAGCACAGGGGACGGCTCTGGGGCCAACGTCCTGACTTTC. Encoded protein: CASSTGDGSGANVLTF.

The chain links TRBV5-4 to TRBJ2-7, with TRBD1 matching 10 bases. The ends lost 4 bases at V and 6 bases at J; junction bases unmatched: 10. This CDR3 region has 15 residues. Germline V gene lookup returns CDR1 SGHNT and CDR2 YYREEE (reference sequence). In DNA form, the CDR3 reads TGTGCCAGCAGCCTCTCCGGGACAGGGGTTTCCGAGCAGTACTTC. It is translated as CASSLSGTGVSEQYF.

The CDR3 DNA sequence: TGTGCCAGCAGCTACTCAGGGGCAGATACGCAGTATTTT. Protein sequence: CASSYSGADTQYF. The chain employs TRBV7-8 and TRBJ2-3; weak D call: TRBD1 (6 bases). The V and J ends lost 4 bases and 4 bases respectively, with 9 bases between them. This CDR3 has 13 residues. Germline V gives CDR1 SGHVS, CDR2 FQNEAQ.

The chain joins TRBV28 to TRBJ1-1, with 10 positions matching TRBD1. J was trimmed by 4 bases and V by 7 bases; bases with no gene match: 6. Germline V gene sequence: CDR1 MDHEN, CDR2 SYDVKM. The CDR3 sequence is 14 residues long. CDR3 sequence reads: CASTNGQGGTEAFF. For the CDR3, the DNA is TGTGCCAGCACAAACGGACAGGGGGGCACTGAAGCTTTCTTT. The full variable domain, with the rest looked up from reference TRBV28 and TRBJ1-1, is DVKVTQSSRYLVKRTGEKVFLECVQDMDHENMFWYRQDPGLGLRLIYFSYDVKMKEKGDIPEGYSVSREKKERFSLILESASTNQTSMYLCASTNGQGGTEAFFGQGTRLTVV.

This clone was counted only a few times. The chain uses TRBV6-1 and TRBJ2-1; TRBD1 might be the D (6 bases). The V and J ends lost 8 bases and 9 bases respectively, with 17 bases between them. Germline lookup yields CDR1 MNHNS and CDR2 SASEGT. The CDR3 runs 13 residues. For the CDR3, the DNA is TGTGCCAGCGATGGACAGTCGAGGGGTGAGCAGTTCTTC. Its translation: CASDGQSRGEQFF.

J is TRBJ1-1 and V is TRBV7-8, with a weak D call TRBD1 (5 bases). There are 16 residues in the CDR3. Germline CDR1 reads SGHVS; CDR2 reads FQNEAQ. The ends were cut back, 5 bases at V and 4 bases at J, with 20 bases in the middle. CDR3 loop: CASSRDFYPSGTEAFF. CDR3 nucleotide sequence: TGTGCCAGCAGCAGGGACTTTTACCCCTCCGGCACTGAAGCTTTCTTT.

This chain uses TRBV18 with TRBJ2-3, with 10 bases identical to TRBD2. CDR1 is KGHSH and CDR2 is LQKENI in the germline V gene. The CDR3 runs to 15 residues. The trim removed 3 bases at V and 4 bases at J, leaving 4 bases unmatched. CDR3 sequence reads: CASSPASGSADTQYF. The CDR3 DNA sequence: TGTGCCAGCTCACCGGCTAGCGGGAGTGCAGATACGCAGTATTTT.

J is TRBJ1-2 and V is TRBV28, with a weak D call TRBD1 (5 bases). This CDR3 is built from 13 residues. Germline-derived CDR1 and CDR2 are MDHEN and SYDVKM. Trimming removed 5 bases from V and 1 base from J, with 8 bases in between. The CDR3 loop is CASSVTVNYGYTF. For the CDR3, the DNA is TGTGCCAGCAGTGTGACAGTTAACTATGGCTACACCTTC.

This clone has more than one count but fewer than ten. This CDR3 is CATSGQGNSNQPQHF. DNA of the CDR3: TGTGCCACCTCGGGCCAGGGGAATAGCAATCAGCCCCAGCATTTT. The chain employs TRBV2 and TRBJ1-5, with a tentative D call TRBD1 (6 bases). V lost 10 bases and J 0 bases, leaving 16 bases between the germline ends. CDR1 is SNHLY and CDR2 is FYNNEI in the germline V gene. The CDR3 runs 15 residues.

This clone was detected only a few times. The chain is built from TRBV18 and TRBJ2-5, with 7 bases that match TRBD1. The germline gives CDR1 KGHSH, CDR2 LQKENI. The CDR3 length is 14 residues. V lost 4 bases and J lost 1; bases outside the gene matches: 3. CDR3 region: CASSQQGTQETQYF. The CDR3 coding sequence is TGTGCCAGCTCACAACAGGGGACCCAAGAGACCCAGTACTTC.

V gene TRBV18 combines with J gene TRBJ2-7; 7 bases align to TRBD1. The CDR3 runs to 15 residues. CDR1 is KGHSH and CDR2 is LQKENI in the germline V gene. J was trimmed by 5 bases and V by 3 bases; bases with no gene match: 10. The CDR3 region has the DNA TGTGCCAGCTCACCCCGATCGACAGGGAACGACGAGCAGTACTTC. Translated: CASSPRSTGNDEQYF.

The chain is built from TRBV2 and TRBJ2-5, with 8 nucleotides matching TRBD1. From germline, CDR1 is SNHLY and CDR2 FYNNEI. Trimming at V came to 1 base and at J to 5 bases, leaving 3 bases not matched to a gene. CDR3 length equals 14 residues. CDR3 region: CASSEGTGKETQYF. In DNA form, the CDR3 reads TGTGCCAGCAGTGAAGGGACAGGGAAGGAGACCCAGTACTTC.

This clone appeared a few times. The chain employs TRBV29-1 and TRBJ2-1, with 10 nucleotides matching TRBD2. V lost 3 bases and J lost 9; bases outside the gene matches: 8. The CDR3 consists of 14 residues. In germline, CDR1 is SQVTM, CDR2 ANQGSEA. The CDR3 DNA follows: TGCAGCGTTGACGTCCCTAGCGGGAGCCCTGAGCAGTTCTTC. It yields the protein CSVDVPSGSPEQFF.

This clone was counted a few times. The DNA for the CDR3 is TGTGCCACCAGCAGAGATGTCGGGGGGAACACCGGGGAGCTGTTTTTT. It yields the protein CATSRDVGGNTGELFF. V is TRBV15 and J is TRBJ2-2; perhaps TRBD2 as D (6 bases). V lost 0 bases, J lost 1 base, and 9 bases lay in between. CDR1 is LNHNV and CDR2 is YYDKDF in the germline V gene (reference sequence). The CDR3 spans 16 residues. The full variable domain, in which reference TRBV15 and TRBJ2-2 provide the parts outside the CDR3, is DAMVIQNPRYQVTQFGKPVTLSCSQTLNHNVMYWYQQKSSQAPKLLFHYYDKDFNNEADTPDNFQSRRPNTSFCFLDIRSPGLGDTAMYLCATSRDVGGNTGELFFGEGSRLTVL.

This clone was detected a few times. The chain employs TRBV30 and TRBJ2-1, with D perhaps TRBD2 (6 bases). V dropped 2 bases and J dropped 5 bases, with 13 bases sitting between them. Per the germline V gene, CDR1 is GTSNPN and CDR2 is SVGIG (reference sequence). This CDR3 spans 14 amino acids. The CDR3 DNA sequence: TGTGCCTGGAGTCGGGGGTCATCCCACAATGAGCAGTTCTTC. Translating gives CAWSRGSSHNEQFF.

This clone was detected ten times or more. The chain uses TRBV29-1 and TRBJ1-2; 9 nucleotides agree with TRBD1. The CDR3 loop spans 14 amino acids. Per the germline V gene, CDR1 is SQVTM and CDR2 is ANQGSEA. After removal of 6 bases from V and 8 bases from J, the junction contained 13 bases not matched to a gene. CDR3: CSVDLTGGAPGYTF. The CDR3 nucleotides are TGCAGCGTCGACCTTACAGGGGGCGCCCCCGGCTACACCTTC.

The genes are TRBV2 and TRBJ1-5, with 7 nucleotides matching TRBD1. The junction had 1 base not matched to a gene; V was cut back by 7 bases and J by 1 base. CDR3 size: 13 residues. Looked up from germline, CDR1 is SNHLY and CDR2 is FYNNEI. CDR3 sequence: CASMTGSNQPQHF. In DNA form, the CDR3 reads TGTGCCAGCATGACAGGGAGCAATCAGCCCCAGCATTTT.

This clone showed up just a few times. The chain links TRBV30 to TRBJ1-1, with D perhaps matching TRBD1 (5 bases). V was pared by 7 bases and J by 5 bases, with 11 bases between. CDR1 is GTSNPN, CDR2 SVGIG, per germline (reference sequence). This CDR3 has 11 residues. The CDR3 sequence is CASREATEAFF. CDR3 bases: TGTGCCTCCAGGGAGGCAACTGAAGCTTTCTTT.

The chain links TRBV5-1 to TRBJ2-5; 8 bases line up with TRBD2. The CDR3 totals 15 residues. V lost 0 bases and J lost 4; bases outside the gene matches: 5. In germline, CDR1 is SGHRS, CDR2 YFSETQ. The CDR3 DNA follows: TGCGCCAGCAGCTTGGCCGGGAGGGCTCGAGAGACCCAGTACTTC. Translating it yields CASSLAGRARETQYF.

This clone was seen repeatedly, ten times or more. Other DNA variants within this sample encode the same CDR3. The chain carries TRBV7-3 and TRBJ2-2, with a tentative D call TRBD1 (7 bases). The CDR3 sequence is 15 residues long. Germline CDR1 is SGHTA and CDR2 is FQGTGA. V lost 4 bases to trimming and J lost 5 bases, with 14 bases between them. The CDR3 DNA reads TGTGCCAGCAGCTCTCGCCAGGGGGGAACCGGGGAGCTGTTTTTT. Protein product: CASSSRQGGTGELFF.

In regard to this clone: This sample also contains other DNA sequences that code for the same CDR3. The chain is built from TRBV29-1 and TRBJ2-1; weak D call: TRBD2 (7 bases). CDR1 is SQVTM and CDR2 is ANQGSEA in the germline V gene. The CDR3 spans 14 residues. The V and J ends lost 1 base and 4 bases respectively, with 11 bases between them. The CDR3 DNA reads TGCAGCGTTGAAGGAGGGGGGGGATACAATGAGCAGTTCTTC. Residues: CSVEGGGGYNEQFF.

In this sample, this clone turned up a few times. This chain joins TRBV29-1 and TRBJ2-7; 7 bases are a match to TRBD2. This CDR3 is built from 12 residues. Per the germline V gene, CDR1 is SQVTM and CDR2 is ANQGSEA. J lost 2 bases, V lost 4 bases, and 2 bases had no gene match. The CDR3 DNA is TGCAGCGTTGTGGGGGGGGCCTACGAGCAGTACTTC. Its translation is CSVVGGAYEQYF.

The chain uses TRBV6-4 and TRBJ2-3; 10 bases map to TRBD1. V trimming: 6 bases; J trimming: 4 bases; junction bases outside the gene matches: 4. CDR1 is MRHNA, CDR2 SNTAGT, per germline. CDR3 length equals 14 residues. In nucleotides, the CDR3 is TGTGCCAGCAGCCGGGACAGGGGTCCAGATACGCAGTATTTT. It specifies CASSRDRGPDTQYF.

V gene TRBV6-6 combines with J gene TRBJ2-1; TRBD2 might be the D (5 bases). This CDR3 region has 14 residues. V was clipped by 8 bases and J by 1 base, with 12 bases between them. Looked up from germline, CDR1 is MNHNY and CDR2 is SVGAGI (reference sequence). The CDR3, as DNA: TGTGCCAGCCGCCCTGGACTTTCCTACAATGAGCAGTTCTTC. It encodes CASRPGLSYNEQFF.

The V call is TRBV7-6, the J call TRBJ1-1; maybe TRBD1 (5 bases). The CDR3 is 14 amino acids. Trimming pared 0 bases from V and 6 bases from J, leaving 11 bases between. The germline V gene has CDR1 SGHVS and CDR2 FNYEAQ. CDR3 region: CASSLASTGAEAFF. The DNA for the CDR3 is TGTGCCAGCAGCTTAGCATCTACAGGAGCTGAAGCTTTCTTT.

The chain carries TRBV4-2 and TRBJ2-5; 8 bases are a match to TRBD1. V shed 3 bases and J 3 bases; nucleotides not matched to a gene: 3. The CDR3 runs to 14 residues. In germline, CDR1 is LGHNA, CDR2 YNFKEQ. This CDR3 reads CASSQATGEETQYF. CDR3 sequence (DNA): TGTGCCAGCAGCCAGGCGACAGGGGAAGAGACCCAGTACTTC.

Concerning this clone itself: No conserved phenylalanine or tryptophan ends this CDR3, so it is likely a read error. Because the CDR3's place on the DNA is in doubt, the DNA is left out and the CDR3 is given as listed by TCRdb. The V gene is TRBV12-1, the J gene TRBJ1-2; no DNA check was done on the table's D call, TRBD1. TRBV12-1 is listed as a pseudogene. The CDR3 totals 22 residues, both ends included. CDR3 in amino acids: CASSPGPGQPSYPMATPSALYI.